The entry below describes one T cell receptor beta chain. The antigen is unknown. The source of the sample is a study of OX40 agonist ivuxolimab in advanced cancers. General study results and limits: It was also the case that some nonresponders had low normalized T-cell clonal expansion.

The germline V gene encodes CDR1 SGHTA and CDR2 FQGTGA. The ends lost 8 bases at V and 0 bases at J; junction bases unmatched: 4. The CDR3 is made up of 15 amino acids. TCRdb's table, derived via immunoSEQ multiplex PCR, lists solely in-frame clones and lacks some. The sample holds over 80,000 clones, roughly nine tenths seen once. Baseline, cycle 4 day 1, and cycle 7 day 1 were the blood sampling points. This sequence was found in an adult with an advanced solid tumor such as melanoma, head and neck, liver or kidney cancer. The specimen comprised CD4+ or CD8+ T cells sorted from blood, sampled in a trial of the OX40 agonist ivuxolimab. The chain joins TRBV7-3 to TRBJ2-6; 7 bases agree with TRBD2. CDR3 loop: CASSPSGSGANVLTF. CDR3 nucleotide sequence: TGTGCCAGCTCCCCTAGCGGCTCTGGGGCCAACGTCCTGACTTTC.